Reported below is one T cell receptor beta chain. This clone has just one count. There is no known antigen for this receptor. Within one base of it there is no much larger clone, and no base qualities were kept. The time point label, read with the paper, signifies: week 35, safety follow-up. Each vaccine dose, consisting of 300 ug of a 20-mer mutant IDH1 peptide in Montanide, was administered subcutaneously with topical imiquimod. Eight vaccinations were administered to patients in weeks 1, 3, 5, 7, 11, 15, 19 and 23, corresponding to visits V03 through V10. The donors had newly diagnosed IDH1-mutant astrocytomas of WHO grade 3 or 4 that showed loss of nuclear ATRX. The samples were drawn from NOA16, a multicentre, single-arm, open-label phase I trial in Germany that tested a mutant IDH1 peptide vaccine in humans for the first time. The DNeasy Blood and Tissue Kit was used to extract genomic DNA from EDTA blood for TCRB sequencing.

From the cysteine up to the phenylalanine, the CDR3 has a length of 15 residues. Only the CDR3 DNA stays, 45 bases, in frame from base 1. V drops 1 base and J drops 2 bases, leaving 11 bases in between. CDR1 and CDR2 were assigned from the germline V gene (reference sequence) as SEHNR and FQNEAQ. Libraries were prepared through the immunoSEQ multiplex PCR assay. The hsTCRB Kit was used according to the manufacturer's protocol to amplify rearranged TCR beta chain sequences. TCRB libraries were sequenced on an Illumina MiSeq. As for the authors' bioinformatics: The proprietary platform of the kit vendor was used for demultiplexing, trimming and gene mapping. Held by TCRdb, this immuneACCESS table contains in-frame sequences only and omits some clones. Under half of the omission traces to an unresolved V gene where checked; the cause of the rest is unknown. The V and J calls and the clone size are those of that table, but D and trimming were determined from the DNA. The sample table shows around 60,000 clones, and less than 90% are seen once. The leading ten clones occupy approximately 4.1% of the sample.

This sample is part of a study of a mutant IDH1 vaccine in newly diagnosed glioma listed by TCRdb under 2021. Turning to the overall study: Vaccination began 4-6 weeks after radiotherapy alone, or alongside temozolomide cycles in the chemotherapy-containing groups. Peripheral blood was drawn at six visits: V03 (baseline), V05, V07, V10, V12 and V13. The week-35 safety follow-up took place at visit V12, and the week-47 end of study took place at visit V13. The 30 to 40 treated patients were roughly 62% male and about 38% female, with a mean age of roughly 40 years. Longitudinal TCRB deep sequencing was done for 25 to 30 treated patients, wherever samples were available for exploratory analyses. Prior to enrollment, standard therapy consisting of radiotherapy alone, temozolomide alone, or radiochemotherapy with temozolomide had been administered to patients, with the combination being received by most patients.

Results and caveats for the whole study, not just this receptor: The authors noted that analyses of patient blood samples could not be reproduced because of sample limitations. Availability determined which PBMC samples were chosen for TCRB deep sequencing. Across multiple MHC alleles, vaccine-induced immune responses were seen in 90% to 95% of patients. No apparent relationship was observed between pseudoprogression and alterations in the top peripheral T cell clonotypes detected by TCRB sequencing.

This TCR was sampled from a man aged 25-40 years with glioma. The receptor chain draws on TRBV7-9 and TRBJ1-2, with TRBD1 perhaps the D gene, on 6 matching bases. The specimen comprised PBMCs, sampled from a glioma patient whose treatment included an IDH1 peptide vaccine. The CDR3 region: CASSLVSTGNYGYTF. Here is the DNA: TGTGCCAGCAGCTTAGTTTCGACAGGCAACTATGGCTACACCTTC.